Given below is one T cell receptor (beta chain) in context. Across fewer than 25 US areas, participants ranged in age from 18 to 89 years. Only in-frame clones appear in the TCRdb table, and some are missing; sequencing was by immunoSEQ multiplex PCR. The sample lists some 350,000 clones; around 91% were seen once. This sample is drawn from a study of blood T cell repertoires in COVID-19. Sample: PBMCs or T cells enriched from blood (not recorded which). This sequence originates from a young man who had recovered from COVID-19.

The CDR3 is CASSFSGRDPDTQYF. CDR3 nucleotide sequence: TGTGCCAGCAGTTTTAGCGGGAGAGATCCCGATACGCAGTATTTT. The genes are TRBV27 and TRBJ2-3; 9 bases agree with TRBD2. Trimming at V came to 3 bases and at J to 6 bases, leaving 7 bases not matched to a gene. Per the germline V gene, CDR1 is MNHEY and CDR2 is SMNVEV (reference sequence). CDR3 length: 15 amino acids.